The 24 T cell receptor beta chains listed next were all sequenced from one sample in a study of shared clonotypes between healthy human individuals. Using immunoSEQ multiplex PCR, the repertoire was profiled, and TCRdb retains in-frame clones only, with some absent. The sample contains some 900,000 clones, approximately 76% of which appear only once. The sequencing sample was made of memory CD4+ T cells sorted from blood. The subset denotes: CD45RA-negative fraction. These receptors originate from a man younger than 35 in good health.

This clone was seen more than once but under ten times. The V call is TRBV5-1, the J call TRBJ2-3; D could derive from TRBD1 or TRBD2 (5 bases each). Germline V CDR1 and CDR2: SGHRS, YFSETQ. This CDR3 has 14 amino acids. V shed 4 bases and J shed 3 bases, with 12 bases lying between them. DNA for the CDR3: TGCGCCAGCAGCATCGGGACGGTGACAGATACGCAGTATTTT. Amino acids: CASSIGTVTDTQYF.

The V call is TRBV25-1, the J call TRBJ2-2; D remains ambiguous. The V gene's germline CDR1 is MGHDK and CDR2 SYGVNS. V lost 5 bases and J lost 5, with 6 bases in between. The CDR3 runs to 12 residues. CDR3 sequence reads: CASSFLTGELFF. The CDR3 coding sequence is TGTGCCAGCAGTTTTTTAACCGGGGAGCTGTTTTTT.

The chain recombines TRBV29-1 with TRBJ2-7; D uncertain. Trimming shortened V by 3 bases and J by 2 bases, and 14 bases separated the two germline ends. Germline V CDR1 and CDR2: SQVTM, ANQGSEA. This CDR3 comprises 14 residues. The chain's CDR3 is CSVDDAGTPYEQYF. The CDR3, as DNA: TGCAGCGTTGATGACGCAGGAACCCCCTACGAGCAGTACTTC.

V is TRBV4-1 and J is TRBJ2-2; the D call may be TRBD1 or TRBD2 (5 bases each). This CDR3 has 19 residues. V was pared by 3 bases and J by 1 base, with 21 bases between. Germline V gene lookup returns CDR1 MGHRA and CDR2 YSYEKL. CDR3 sequence (DNA): TGCGCCAGCAGCCAGACCCTCTCGTCCAGCGGACAGAACACCGGGGAGCTGTTTTTT. Residues: CASSQTLSSSGQNTGELFF.

Regarding this clone: Since a much larger clone is just one base distant, this may be a read error. This chain joins TRBV27 and TRBJ1-5; TRBD1 might be the D (5 bases). From germline, CDR1 is MNHEY and CDR2 SMNVEV (reference sequence). The CDR3 contains 11 residues. The CDR3 loop reads CVSSEAGRLHF. CDR3 DNA: TGTGTCAGCAGTGAGGCGGGGCGCTTGCATTTT.

The chain links TRBV30 to TRBJ2-3, with 12 positions matching TRBD1. The junction had 7 bases not matched to a gene; V was cut back by 2 bases and J by 4 bases. From germline, CDR1 is GTSNPN and CDR2 SVGIG (reference sequence). The CDR3 has 16 amino acids. As DNA, the CDR3 is TGTGCCTGGAGTAGCCTAGGGACAGGGGGCTCAGATACGCAGTATTTT. Its protein is CAWSSLGTGGSDTQYF.

V and J are TRBV9 and TRBJ1-3; the D gene is possibly TRBD1 (6 bases). Germline V CDR1 and CDR2: SGDLS, YYNGEE. The CDR3 covers 15 residues. V shed 2 bases and J shed 4 bases, with 13 bases lying between them. The CDR3, as DNA: TGTGCCAGCAGCGTCCGGCCGGGACAAGGAAACACCATATATTTT. Translation: CASSVRPGQGNTIYF.

The chain employs TRBV14 and TRBJ1-1, with no clear D. Trimming took off 0 bases at V and 8 bases at J, with 16 bases between the two ends. Looked up from germline, CDR1 is SGHDN and CDR2 is FVKESK. The CDR3 loop spans 15 amino acids. DNA for the CDR3: TGTGCCAGCAGCCAAGATTTAGAGCTTGGCACAGAAGCTTTCTTT. It encodes CASSQDLELGTEAFF.

This chain uses TRBV29-1 with TRBJ2-2, with unresolved D. The V and J ends lost 4 bases and 1 base respectively, with 7 bases between them. This CDR3 contains 13 residues. CDR1 and CDR2 (germline): SQVTM, ANQGSEA. Here the CDR3 DNA reads TGCAGCGTTGGACGGAGGAACACCGGGGAGCTGTTTTTT. It encodes CSVGRRNTGELFF.

This clone came up once. The chain joins TRBV2 to TRBJ2-7; D call uncertain. Trimming took off 7 bases at V and 4 bases at J, with 11 bases between the two ends. The CDR3 contains 12 residues. Germline V gene sequence: CDR1 SNHLY, CDR2 FYNNEI. The CDR3 bases are TGTGCCAGCACCTCTTTCTTGTACGAGCAGTACTTC. Encoded protein: CASTSFLYEQYF.

The V and J genes are TRBV4-1 and TRBJ2-7, with TRBD2 matching over 13 bases. Trimming at V came to 4 bases and at J to 5 bases, leaving 8 bases not matched to a gene. Germline V gene lookup returns CDR1 MGHRA and CDR2 YSYEKL. The CDR3 sequence is 16 residues long. CDR3 sequence reads: CASSRGLAGELDEQYF. In nucleotides, the CDR3 is TGCGCCAGCAGCCGAGGACTAGCGGGAGAGTTGGACGAGCAGTACTTC.

The genes are TRBV19 and TRBJ1-1, with TRBD1 as a possible D gene (6 bases). CDR3 length equals 19 residues. Germline CDR1 is LNHDA and CDR2 is SQIVND (reference sequence). V was shortened by 7 bases and J by 2 bases, with 29 bases between the two germline ends. CDR3 sequence reads: CASIPRGGRGSRDNTEAFF. CDR3 DNA sequence: TGTGCCAGTATCCCGAGGGGTGGCAGGGGCTCACGGGACAACACTGAAGCTTTCTTT.

This clone has only a few counts. The chain employs TRBV29-1 and TRBJ2-1, with 9 bases lining up with TRBD2. CDR1 is SQVTM and CDR2 is ANQGSEA in the germline V gene. The J segment lost 2 bases and the V segment lost 7 bases, leaving 18 bases of the junction unmatched. This CDR3 comprises 18 residues. CDR3 sequence (DNA): TGCAGCGGCGGCGGGGGCCTAGCGGGGTTCATAACCTACAATGAGCAGTTCTTC. Translating it yields CSGGGGLAGFITYNEQFF.

V usage is TRBV29-1 and J usage is TRBJ2-7, with 11 positions matching TRBD2. J lost 6 bases, V lost 6 bases, and 19 bases had no gene match. The CDR3 runs 17 residues. Germline values: CDR1 SQVTM, CDR2 ANQGSEA. The CDR3 loop is CSVELLTSGKGTGEQYF. Here the CDR3 DNA reads TGCAGCGTCGAGTTATTGACTAGCGGGAAGGGGACGGGCGAGCAGTACTTC.

V and J are TRBV2 and TRBJ2-2, with D possibly being TRBD1 (6 bases). The CDR3 has 14 amino acids. V shed 7 bases and J shed 6 bases, with 15 bases lying between them. Germline-derived CDR1 and CDR2 are SNHLY and FYNNEI. CDR3 in DNA: TGTGCCAGCATAGCAGGGGCGAGCGCCGGGGAGCTGTTTTTT. Its protein is CASIAGASAGELFF.

V and J are TRBV7-9 and TRBJ2-7, with 9 nucleotides matching TRBD1. Germline CDR1 reads SEHNR; CDR2 reads FQNEAQ (reference sequence). Losses at the gene ends were 5 bases for V and 2 bases for J; bases not matched to a gene: 16. CDR3 length: 18 residues. CDR3 DNA sequence: TGTGCCAGCAGCCGAATTTTGACTCCGGGACAGGGCACCTACGAGCAGTACTTC. This translates into CASSRILTPGQGTYEQYF.

This chain links TRBV7-2 with TRBJ2-2; D gene ambiguous. Trimming shortened V by 6 bases and J by 5 bases, and 13 bases separated the two germline ends. Germline values: CDR1 SGHTA, CDR2 FQGNSA. The CDR3 sequence is 14 residues long. The CDR3 here is CASRITSETGELFF. The CDR3 region has the DNA TGTGCCAGCAGAATAACCTCCGAAACCGGGGAGCTGTTTTTT.

The chain carries TRBV18 and TRBJ1-3; D uncertain. Trimming cost V 3 bases and J 0 bases, with 9 bases left between them. Germline CDR1 reads KGHSH; CDR2 reads LQKENI. This CDR3 has 15 amino acids. DNA for the CDR3: TGTGCCAGCTCACCGATCAGGAGCTCTGGAAACACCATATATTTT. Translating it yields CASSPIRSSGNTIYF. Full variable domain (missing parts from reference TRBV18 and TRBJ1-3): NAGVMQNPRHLVRRRGQEARLRCSPMKGHSHVYWYRQLPEEGLKFMVYLQKENIIDESGMPKERFSAEFPKEGPSILRIQQVVRGDSAAYFCASSPIRSSGNTIYFGEGSWLTVV.

The chain is built from TRBV7-9 and TRBJ1-1; no definite D call. The CDR3 totals 13 residues. The germline CDR1 and CDR2 sequences are SEHNR and FQNEAQ (reference sequence). V was clipped by 3 bases and J by 7 bases, with 12 bases between them. For the CDR3, the DNA is TGTGCCAGCAGCTTCCTACGCGGTTATGAAGCTTTCTTT. Protein sequence: CASSFLRGYEAFF.

The chain has TRBV12-5 and TRBJ2-3, with 11 bases fitting TRBD1. The CDR3 has 14 amino acids. J gave up 6 bases and V 6 bases, and 5 bases lay outside the gene matches. Looked up from germline, CDR1 is LGHNT and CDR2 is FRNRAP. The CDR3 DNA follows: TGTGCTAGTGGGAGAGGACAGGGGGCCGATACGCAGTATTTT. Its protein product is CASGRGQGADTQYF.

This clone was observed a single time. V and J are TRBV7-2 and TRBJ2-7; D not resolved. V shed 5 bases and J shed 3 bases, with 8 bases lying between them. There are 12 residues in the CDR3. Germline values: CDR1 SGHTA, CDR2 FQGNSA. The chain's CDR3 is CASSRPHYEQYF. The DNA of the CDR3 is TGTGCCAGCAGCCGACCTCACTACGAGCAGTACTTC.

This clone has only one observation. The chain has TRBV10-3 and TRBJ2-2; 10 nucleotides agree with TRBD2. This CDR3 has 16 residues. Germline-derived CDR1 and CDR2 are ENHRY and SYGVKD. Trimming cost V 6 bases and J 3 bases; bases outside gene matches: 7. The CDR3 bases are TGTGCCATCAGCCCAATAGCGGGAGGAGACACCGGGGAGCTGTTTTTT. It specifies CAISPIAGGDTGELFF.

The chain joins TRBV7-3 to TRBJ2-5, with a weak D call TRBD1 (5 bases). The germline CDR1 and CDR2 sequences are SGHTA and FQGTGA. V was clipped by 1 base and J by 5 bases, with 8 bases between them. The CDR3 runs 13 residues. The CDR3 is CASSLSRDETQYF. The CDR3 DNA reads TGTGCCAGCAGCTTAAGCAGGGATGAGACCCAGTACTTC.

The CDR3 DNA reads TGCGCCAGCAGCCAAGACGTCAGGGCTACTGGAAACACCATATATTTT. Protein: CASSQDVRATGNTIYF. The chain joins TRBV4-1 to TRBJ1-3; TRBD1 might be the D (5 bases). The CDR3 extends over 16 amino acids. Between the trimmed V and J ends, which lost 0 bases and 2 bases, there was a span of 11 bases. Germline CDR1 MGHRA, CDR2 YSYEKL.